The 10 T cell receptor beta chains listed next were all sequenced from one sample in a study of cytomegalovirus exposure and HLA in healthy donors. It was with 60 Vbeta and 13 Jbeta primers that the PCR ran. Clones were read by immunoSEQ multiplex PCR, and TCRdb kept only the in-frame ones, dropping some. Here the sample spans around 120,000 clones, about 16% being singletons. The source material was PBMCs. Receptors originate from a woman between 18 and 29 years old in good health and CMV-seronegative.

The CDR3 protein is CASSAGQGDYTGELFF. The CDR3 coding sequence is TGTGCCAGCAGCGCGGGACAGGGGGATTACACCGGGGAGCTGTTTTTT. The gene calls are TRBV9 and TRBJ2-2; 11 bases align to TRBD1. CDR3 length equals 16 residues. The V gene end was trimmed by 3 bases and the J gene end by 3 bases; junction bases not matched to a gene: 4. Germline V gene sequence: CDR1 SGDLS, CDR2 YYNGEE.

The chain carries TRBV7-2 and TRBJ2-7; D ambiguous. The CDR3 contains 15 residues. Between the trimmed V and J ends, which lost 1 base and 2 bases, there was a span of 12 bases. The germline V gene has CDR1 SGHTA and CDR2 FQGNSA. CDR3 coding DNA: TGTGCCAGCAGCTTAGTGCTGAGCATGACCTACGAGCAGTACTTC. This encodes CASSLVLSMTYEQYF.

In this sample, this clone turned up a few times. The chain employs TRBV28 and TRBJ1-2; D is unclear. CDR1 is MDHEN and CDR2 is SYDVKM in the germline V gene. The CDR3 contains 14 residues. The CDR3 here is CVTTEVGKNYGYTF. The CDR3 nucleotides are TGTGTTACGACCGAAGTGGGCAAAAACTATGGCTACACCTTC.

The gene calls are TRBV27 and TRBJ2-3; 9 bases agree with TRBD1. This CDR3 spans 14 amino acids. With V trimmed by 4 bases and J by 1 base, 0 bases remained unmatched. CDR1 MNHEY and CDR2 SMNVEV come from the germline V gene (reference sequence). The CDR3 loop is CASSWTGGTDTQYF. CDR3 bases: TGTGCCAGCAGTTGGACAGGGGGCACAGATACGCAGTATTTT.

The V and J genes are TRBV2 and TRBJ2-1, with TRBD2 matching 9 bases. With V trimmed by 6 bases and J by 2 bases, 5 bases remained unmatched. CDR3 length: 15 amino acids. Germline assignment: CDR1 SNHLY and CDR2 FYNNEI. CDR3 sequence: CASRATSGPYNEQFF. CDR3 DNA sequence: TGTGCCAGCAGGGCTACTAGCGGGCCCTACAATGAGCAGTTCTTC.

V gene TRBV5-1 combines with J gene TRBJ2-5; D not resolved. The assigned J gene may be wrong: the sequence end matches TRBJ2-7 better. Germline values: CDR1 SGHRS, CDR2 YFSETQ. The CDR3 length is 12 residues. CDR3 sequence reads: CASSLALSEQYF. CDR3 nucleotide sequence: TGCGCCAGCAGCTTGGCTTTATCCGAGCAGTACTTC.

This rearrangement joins TRBV11-2 to TRBJ2-5; D gene unclear. The CDR3 length is 11 residues. CDR1 is SGHAT, CDR2 FQNNGV, per germline. Trimming took 4 bases from V and 4 from J, leaving 4 bases between them. In nucleotides, the CDR3 is TGTGCCAGCAGCTCCAGAGAGACCCAGTACTTC. Its protein is CASSSRETQYF.

This CDR3 is CASSRSGGGDTQYF. DNA for the CDR3: TGTGCCAGCAGTCGTAGCGGGGGCGGAGATACGCAGTATTTT. The J gene is TRBJ2-3, the V gene TRBV6-6, with 9 positions matching TRBD2. J was trimmed by 5 bases and V by 5 bases; bases with no gene match: 5. Germline V gene sequence: CDR1 MNHNY, CDR2 SVGAGI (reference sequence). CDR3 length: 14 residues.

This clone was observed a handful of times. This chain links TRBV9 with TRBJ1-1; 7 bases line up with TRBD1. CDR3 length: 15 residues. V was clipped by 3 bases and J by 1 base; unmatched bases: 6. The V gene's germline CDR1 is SGDLS and CDR2 YYNGEE. This chain's CDR3 is CASSAGTEGNTEAFF. DNA of the CDR3: TGTGCCAGCAGCGCCGGGACAGAGGGGAACACTGAAGCTTTCTTT.

This clone was observed a handful of times. The chain couples TRBV19 to TRBJ1-1; 7 positions agree with TRBD1. Germline CDR1 is LNHDA and CDR2 is SQIVND (reference sequence). The CDR3 extends over 13 amino acids. V was pared by 9 bases and J by 3 bases, with 7 bases of the junction left unmatched. This CDR3 reads CASSTGTDTEAFF. The CDR3 DNA sequence: TGTGCCAGCTCGACCGGGACAGACACTGAAGCTTTCTTT.